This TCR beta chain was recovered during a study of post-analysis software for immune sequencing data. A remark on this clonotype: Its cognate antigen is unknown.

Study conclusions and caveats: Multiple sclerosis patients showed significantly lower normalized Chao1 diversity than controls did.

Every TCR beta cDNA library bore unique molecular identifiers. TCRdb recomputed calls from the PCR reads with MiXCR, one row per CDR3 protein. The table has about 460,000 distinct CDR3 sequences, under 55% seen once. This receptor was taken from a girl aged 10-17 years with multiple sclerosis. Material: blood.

The CDR3 DNA reads as TGTGCCTGGAGCGCTAAGCCCCAATACAATGAGCAGTTCTTC. Amino acids: CAWSAKPQYNEQFF. The V gene is TRBV30, the J gene TRBJ2-1; D gene uncertain. CDR1 and CDR2 from the germline V gene are GTSNPN and SVGIG (reference sequence). Trimming removed 3 bases at V and 4 bases at J, with 13 bases between. The CDR3 sequence is 14 residues long.